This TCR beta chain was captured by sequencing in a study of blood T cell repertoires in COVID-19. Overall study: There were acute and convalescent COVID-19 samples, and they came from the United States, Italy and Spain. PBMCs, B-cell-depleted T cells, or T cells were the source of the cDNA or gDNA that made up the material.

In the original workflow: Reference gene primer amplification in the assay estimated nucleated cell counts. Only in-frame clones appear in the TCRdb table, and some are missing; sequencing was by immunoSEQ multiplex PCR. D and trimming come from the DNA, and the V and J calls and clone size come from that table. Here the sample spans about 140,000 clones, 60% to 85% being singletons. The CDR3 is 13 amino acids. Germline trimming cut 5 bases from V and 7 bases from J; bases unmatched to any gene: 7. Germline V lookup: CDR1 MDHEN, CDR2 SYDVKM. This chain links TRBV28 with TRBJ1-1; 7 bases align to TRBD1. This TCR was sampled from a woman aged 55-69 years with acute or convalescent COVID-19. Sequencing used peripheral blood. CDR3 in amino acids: CASSLPGQYEAFF. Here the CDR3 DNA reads TGTGCCAGCAGTCTCCCGGGACAGTATGAAGCTTTCTTT.